Following are 27 T cell receptor beta chains from one sample sequenced in a study of T cells in Graves' hyperthyroidism and ophthalmopathy. Amplification targeted TCR beta CDR3 regions from RNA transcripts. The primer set for the first-round RT-PCR of the TCR CDR3 was HTBI. One entry per CDR3 protein, called by TCRdb with MiXCR from the multiplex PCR reads. The sample has about 610,000 distinct CDR3 sequences, roughly 14% seen once; the top ten hold around 4%. The sequenced sample consisted of blood. The origin of the receptors is a woman aged 40 to 55 with Graves' ophthalmopathy.

The gene calls are TRBV4-1 and TRBJ2-4; D is uncertain. Per the germline V gene, CDR1 is MGHRA and CDR2 is YSYEKL. The CDR3 is 14 residues long. V lost 4 bases and J 9 bases, leaving 16 bases between the germline ends. The CDR3 loop reads CASSPSVDGFIQYF. The CDR3 nucleotides are TGCGCCAGCAGCCCCTCCGTCGATGGTTTCATTCAGTACTTC.

This clonotype has at least ten counts. V is TRBV28 and J is TRBJ1-2; D remains unclear. Germline lookup yields CDR1 MDHEN and CDR2 SYDVKM. Trimming shortened V by 4 bases and J by 5 bases, and 11 bases separated the two germline ends. This CDR3 has 13 residues. CDR3 in DNA: TGTGCCAGCAGTTCCGAGGCGCTATATGGCTACACCTTC. It translates to CASSSEALYGYTF.

This clonotype turned up a few times. The chain has TRBV11-2 and TRBJ1-2, with no clear D. The CDR3 sequence is 12 residues long. CDR1 and CDR2 (germline): SGHAT, FQNNGV. The V and J ends lost 1 base and 7 bases respectively, with 7 bases between them. CDR3 region: CASSLVQVGYTF. The CDR3 DNA is TGTGCCAGCAGCTTAGTTCAAGTTGGCTACACCTTC.

This clonotype has a count of ten or more. The chain uses TRBV4-3 and TRBJ2-4; D could derive from TRBD1 or TRBD2 (6 bases each). The CDR3 covers 16 residues. Per germline, CDR1 LGHNA and CDR2 YSLEER. Trimming removed 1 base at V and 4 bases at J, with 14 bases between. CDR3 sequence: CASSQGWGAVKNIQYF. CDR3 DNA sequence: TGCGCCAGCAGCCAAGGGTGGGGGGCAGTAAAAAACATTCAGTACTTC.

This clonotype was counted at least ten times. V gene TRBV27 combines with J gene TRBJ2-7; D ambiguous. The CDR3 is made up of 14 amino acids. With 2 bases removed from V and 6 bases from J, the gap between germline ends came to 14 bases. CDR1 and CDR2 (germline): MNHEY, SMNVEV (reference sequence). Here the CDR3 reads CASSLTPPGVEQYF. The DNA of the CDR3 is TGTGCCAGCAGTTTAACGCCCCCTGGGGTCGAGCAGTACTTC.

The chain recombines TRBV7-2 with TRBJ2-7; no reliable D call. This CDR3 is 15 amino acids long. Between the trimmed V and J ends, which lost 5 bases and 2 bases, there was a span of 16 bases. Germline assignment: CDR1 SGHTA and CDR2 FQGNSA. CDR3 loop: CASSAVGQSTYEQYF. CDR3 nucleotides: TGTGCCAGCAGCGCAGTTGGCCAGTCGACCTACGAGCAGTACTTC.

The chain combines TRBV6-1 with TRBJ2-7; weak D call: TRBD2 (6 bases). The CDR3 extends over 15 amino acids. Looked up from germline, CDR1 is MNHNS and CDR2 is SASEGT. Trimming took off 1 base at V and 6 bases at J, with 16 bases between the two ends. The CDR3 DNA reads TGTGCCAGCAGTGAAGTTGCGGGGCCGCAGTTCGAGCAGTACTTC. Translation: CASSEVAGPQFEQYF.

V gene TRBV2 combines with J gene TRBJ2-7; D possibly corresponds to TRBD1 (7 bases). CDR3 length: 13 amino acids. Trimming cost V 10 bases and J 3 bases, with 16 bases left between them. Germline V CDR1 and CDR2: SNHLY, FYNNEI. The CDR3 reads CAIQGGDRYEQYF. The CDR3 nucleotides read TGTGCCATCCAGGGGGGTGATCGCTACGAGCAGTACTTC.

This clonotype was seen repeatedly, ten times or more. This chain links TRBV12-3 or TRBV12-4 with TRBJ2-2; possibly TRBD2 for D (5 bases). The CDR3 is 16 amino acids. Between the trimmed V and J ends, which lost 3 bases and 5 bases, there was a span of 16 bases. The CDR3 bases are TGTGCCAGCAGTTTGTTTCTAGGACTTCGGACCGGGGAGCTGTTTTTT. It specifies CASSLFLGLRTGELFF.

This clonotype was picked up many times. The chain joins TRBV12-3 or TRBV12-4 to TRBJ2-7, with 7 nucleotides matching TRBD2. The CDR3 covers 14 residues. The ends lost 4 bases at V and 2 bases at J; junction bases unmatched: 5. The CDR3 coding sequence is TGTGCCAGCAGTTCAGGACTAGGCCCCTACGAGCAGTACTTC. Translation: CASSSGLGPYEQYF.

The chain uses TRBV19 and TRBJ2-2; D is unclear. The CDR3 extends over 16 amino acids. V lost 10 bases and J lost 7, with 25 bases in between. The V gene's germline CDR1 is LNHDA and CDR2 SQIVND (reference sequence). The CDR3 region has the DNA TGTGCCACCAACGAGGAATTTACAGCCGGCGGCGGGGAGCTGTTTTTT. This gives the protein CATNEEFTAGGGELFF.

This clonotype was seen many times. The gene calls are TRBV29-1 and TRBJ2-7, with no clear D. Trimming left V 6 bases short and J 6 bases short, with 12 bases between. This CDR3 has 11 amino acids. CDR1 is SQVTM, CDR2 ANQGSEA, per germline. The CDR3: CSVVQAFEQYF. CDR3 sequence (DNA): TGCAGCGTAGTTCAAGCGTTCGAGCAGTACTTC.

This clonotype was picked up a small number of times. One base away lies a much larger clone, so this may be a sequencing read error. The chain carries TRBV12-3 or TRBV12-4 and TRBJ2-4; the D gene is possibly TRBD1 (6 bases). The CDR3 spans 13 residues. The CDR3, as DNA: TGTGCCAGCAGTTTAGGGCAGGGGAACATTCATTACTTC. This translates into CASSLGQGNIHYF.

In its sample, this clonotype was seen many times. This chain uses TRBV5-5 with TRBJ1-1; D is unresolved. Germline V gene sequence: CDR1 SGHKS, CDR2 YYEKEE (reference sequence). V lost 0 bases to trimming and J lost 4 bases, with 16 bases between them. This CDR3 contains 16 residues. Here the CDR3 DNA reads TGTGCCAGCAGCTTGGATGCTTCCCGGCTGGGCACTGAAGCTTTCTTT. Encoded protein: CASSLDASRLGTEAFF.

This chain connects TRBV5-1 to TRBJ2-3; D is ambiguous. This CDR3 contains 13 residues. Trimming left V 0 bases short and J 0 bases short, with 2 bases between. Germline V gene data show CDR1 as SGHRS and CDR2 as YFSETQ. CDR3 residues: CASSLASTDTQYF. The CDR3 region has the DNA TGCGCCAGCAGCTTGGCCAGCACAGATACGCAGTATTTT.

The chain employs TRBV19 and TRBJ1-5; possible D gene TRBD1, 6 bases. CDR1 LNHDA and CDR2 SQIVND come from the germline V gene (reference sequence). CDR3 length equals 12 residues. Deletions cut 9 bases from V and 5 bases from J, with 11 bases between. In nucleotides, the CDR3 is TGTGCCAGACGGACAGAGGATCAGCCCCAGCATTTT. This gives the protein CARRTEDQPQHF.

The rearrangement links TRBV12-5 to TRBJ1-1, with no clear D. The CDR3 has 13 amino acids. Trimming shortened V by 2 bases and J by 3 bases, and 7 bases separated the two germline ends. Germline lookup yields CDR1 LGHNT and CDR2 FRNRAP. Here the CDR3 reads CASGLFIDTEAFF. The CDR3 bases are TGTGCTAGTGGTTTGTTCATCGACACTGAAGCTTTCTTT.

V is TRBV6-1 and J is TRBJ2-3; D perhaps matches TRBD1 (6 bases). The CDR3 extends over 13 amino acids. Germline V CDR1 and CDR2: MNHNS, SASEGT. V was trimmed by 8 bases and J by 4 bases, leaving 13 bases between them. The CDR3 DNA reads as TGTGCCAGCTATCCTAGGGGGTCAGATACGCAGTATTTT. Protein: CASYPRGSDTQYF.

The table lists this clonotype with many counts. The rearrangement joins TRBV20-1 to TRBJ2-7; tentative D call: TRBD2 (6 bases). The CDR3 covers 12 residues. From germline, CDR1 is DFQATT and CDR2 SNEGSKA (reference sequence). V lost 2 bases and J 3 bases, leaving 8 bases between the germline ends. Here the CDR3 reads CSARRDFYEQYF. CDR3 sequence (DNA): TGCAGTGCTAGAAGGGACTTCTACGAGCAGTACTTC.

With respect to this clonotype: A much larger clonotype is one base distant, so this may be a read error. The chain carries TRBV6-1 and TRBJ1-5; TRBD1 aligns across 8 bases. Germline CDR1 is MNHNS and CDR2 is SASEGT. The CDR3 is 15 residues long. With V trimmed by 0 bases and J by 6 bases, 4 bases remained unmatched. The CDR3 region is CASSEADRAGQPQHF. As DNA, the CDR3 is TGTGCCAGCAGTGAAGCGGACAGGGCAGGTCAGCCCCAGCATTTT.

In its sample, this clonotype was seen a few times. The V call is TRBV12-3 or TRBV12-4, the J call TRBJ2-7, with TRBD1 matching 8 bases. The CDR3 sequence is 15 residues long. V lost 6 bases, J lost 6 bases, and 13 bases stayed unmatched. The CDR3 DNA reads as TGTGCCAGCAGACCGGGGACAGGAGCTCTTGGCGAGCAGTACTTC. This sequence encodes CASRPGTGALGEQYF.

This clonotype was counted many times. V is TRBV15 and J is TRBJ1-3; D unresolved. The V gene lost 4 bases and the J gene lost 4 bases, with 8 bases spanning the gap. The CDR3 contains 13 residues. CDR1 and CDR2 (germline): LNHNV, YYDKDF (reference sequence). CDR3 sequence reads: CATSIGRGNTIYF. The CDR3, as DNA: TGTGCCACCAGCATAGGACGAGGAAACACCATATATTTT.

This clonotype came up a few times. The chain carries TRBV5-1 and TRBJ2-2, with 15 positions matching TRBD2. The CDR3 consists of 18 residues. Germline CDR1 is SGHRS and CDR2 is YFSETQ. Unmatched junction bases numbered 6, after V lost 0 bases and J lost 6 bases. CDR3 DNA: TGCGCCAGCAGCTTGGATCCTTGGACTAGCGGGAGGGCCGGGGAGCTGTTTTTT. Amino acid sequence: CASSLDPWTSGRAGELFF.

The chain joins TRBV5-5 to TRBJ2-7, with 11 bases identical to TRBD2. The ends lost 2 bases at V and 4 bases at J; junction bases unmatched: 8. Germline V gene data show CDR1 as SGHKS and CDR2 as YYEKEE (reference sequence). The CDR3 sequence is 16 residues long. This CDR3 is CASSLQTSGRSYEQYF. For the CDR3, the DNA is TGTGCCAGCAGCTTACAAACTAGCGGGAGAAGTTACGAGCAGTACTTC.

This clonotype was counted at least ten times. This chain links TRBV9 with TRBJ1-6; D gene unclear. In germline, CDR1 is SGDLS, CDR2 YYNGEE. The CDR3 covers 16 residues. Deletions cut 0 bases from V and 4 bases from J, with 11 bases between. CDR3 sequence: CASSVGVDGYNSPLHF. CDR3 DNA: TGTGCCAGCAGCGTAGGAGTTGACGGGTATAATTCACCCCTCCACTTT.

This clonotype was seen a handful of times. This chain joins TRBV7-8 and TRBJ2-7, with 10 bases identical to TRBD2. J lost 3 bases, V lost 4 bases, and 6 bases had no gene match. The CDR3 contains 15 residues. Germline values: CDR1 SGHVS, CDR2 FQNEAQ. The chain's CDR3 is CASSWGASGGYEQYF. In DNA form, the CDR3 reads TGTGCCAGCAGCTGGGGGGCTAGCGGGGGCTACGAGCAGTACTTC.

The sample holds a few counts of this clonotype. The gene calls are TRBV13 and TRBJ2-7, with D unclear. Per germline, CDR1 PRHDT and CDR2 FYEKMQ (reference sequence). The CDR3 totals 14 residues. Trimming removed 3 bases at V and 4 bases at J, with 13 bases between. CDR3 loop: CASSFPGPRYEQYF. The DNA of the CDR3 is TGTGCCAGCAGCTTCCCGGGCCCGCGGTACGAGCAGTACTTC.